One and the same sample provided the 20 T cell receptor beta chains below, sequenced in a study of T cell responses to AZD1222 COVID-19 vaccine. Assay used: immunoSEQ multiplex PCR; TCRdb lists only in-frame clones, some missing. The table includes about 150,000 clones, about nine tenths detected once. The starting material was peripheral blood, obtained on day 0 of AZD1222 vaccination. Receptors were obtained from an adult in good health.

The chain joins TRBV7-2 to TRBJ1-3; TRBD1 matches 7 bases. V was pared by 5 bases and J by 6 bases, with 4 bases of the junction left unmatched. CDR3 length: 13 amino acids. Germline V gene data show CDR1 as SGHTA and CDR2 as FQGNSA. The CDR3 loop is CASSGGQANTIYF. The CDR3 bases are TGTGCCAGCAGCGGAGGACAGGCAAACACCATATATTTT.

This clone was observed once. This chain connects TRBV28 to TRBJ2-7; D is ambiguous. V was shortened by 2 bases and J by 2 bases, with 13 bases between the two germline ends. The CDR3 length is 15 residues. Germline loops: CDR1 MDHEN, CDR2 SYDVKM. The CDR3 DNA reads as TGTGCCAGCAGTTTAGGCAGCCTTATCCCCTACGAGCAGTACTTC. Amino acid sequence: CASSLGSLIPYEQYF. The full variable domain, rest sourced from reference TRBV28 and TRBJ2-7, is DVKVTQSSRYLVKRTGEKVFLECVQDMDHENMFWYRQDPGLGLRLIYFSYDVKMKEKGDIPEGYSVSREKKERFSLILESASTNQTSMYLCASSLGSLIPYEQYFGPGTRLTVT.

J is TRBJ2-2 and V is TRBV5-6; tentatively, D is TRBD1 (6 bases). The CDR3 is made up of 13 amino acids. Trimming removed 1 base at V and 7 bases at J, with 8 bases between. CDR1 and CDR2 from the germline V gene are SGHDT and YYEEEE. Here the CDR3 reads CASSLTGNGELFF. The CDR3 bases are TGTGCCAGCAGCTTGACAGGGAACGGGGAGCTGTTTTTT. The whole variable domain, remainder taken from reference TRBV5-6 and TRBJ2-2, is DAGVTQSPTHLIKTRGQQVTLRCSPKSGHDTVSWYQQALGQGPQFIFQYYEEEERQRGNFPDRFSGHQFPNYSSELNVNALLLGDSALYLCASSLTGNGELFFGEGSRLTVL.

This chain connects TRBV24-1 to TRBJ2-2, with 7 bases identical to TRBD1. The V and J ends lost 7 bases and 6 bases, in that order; junction bases with no gene match: 7. Germline CDR1 is KGHDR and CDR2 is SFDVKD. The CDR3 has 14 amino acids. The CDR3 DNA reads TGTGCCACCAGCCTGACAGGGATCTCCGGGGAGCTGTTTTTT. Protein: CATSLTGISGELFF.

The V and J genes are TRBV18 and TRBJ2-1; 7 bases match TRBD2. Germline CDR1 reads KGHSH; CDR2 reads LQKENI. The V gene end was trimmed by 5 bases and the J gene end by 7 bases; junction bases not matched to a gene: 8. This CDR3 has 14 residues. CDR3 nucleotides: TGTGCCAGCTCAGTTGGTAGCGGGTATAATGAGCAGTTCTTC. Translating it yields CASSVGSGYNEQFF. The full variable domain, completed using reference TRBV18 and TRBJ2-1, is NAGVMQNPRHLVRRRGQEARLRCSPMKGHSHVYWYRQLPEEGLKFMVYLQKENIIDESGMPKERFSAEFPKEGPSILRIQQVVRGDSAAYFCASSVGSGYNEQFFGPGTRLTVL.

J is TRBJ2-4 and V is TRBV3-1 (or the pseudogene TRBV3-2); D possibly uses TRBD1 or TRBD2 (5 bases each). Germline V gene sequence: CDR1 LGHDT, CDR2 YNNKEL (reference sequence). Trimming removed 2 bases from V and 6 bases from J, with 14 bases in between. The CDR3 consists of 15 residues. The CDR3 nucleotides read TGTGCCAGCAGCCAACCCGACGGGGCGAGAAACATTCAGTACTTC. Residues: CASSQPDGARNIQYF.

The chain has TRBV7-2 and TRBJ2-1; 9 bases are shared with TRBD2. The trim removed 3 bases at V and 6 bases at J, leaving 9 bases unmatched. Germline CDR1 SGHTA, CDR2 FQGNSA. The CDR3 is made up of 16 amino acids. The chain's CDR3 is CASSFVRTSVRNEQFF. The CDR3 nucleotides read TGTGCCAGCAGCTTCGTAAGGACTAGCGTACGCAATGAGCAGTTCTTC.

The chain is built from TRBV19 and TRBJ2-1; 8 bases align to TRBD2. This CDR3 contains 15 residues. Trimming cost V 3 bases and J 10 bases; bases outside gene matches: 11. The V gene's germline CDR1 is LNHDA and CDR2 SQIVND (reference sequence). In DNA form, the CDR3 reads TGTGCCAGTAGTATTGGGGGACTAGGGGCATGGGAGCAGTTCTTC. This sequence encodes CASSIGGLGAWEQFF.

The chain joins TRBV9 to TRBJ1-4; 11 nucleotides match TRBD1. This CDR3 is built from 15 residues. CDR1 and CDR2 (germline): SGDLS, YYNGEE. V trimming: 5 bases; J trimming: 7 bases; junction bases outside the gene matches: 7. CDR3 DNA: TGTGCCAGCAGTTATAGGGACAGGGGGTCTGAAAAACTGTTTTTT. Its protein product is CASSYRDRGSEKLFF.

The chain is built from TRBV6-2 or TRBV6-3 and TRBJ1-5; D remains unclear. Per the germline V gene, CDR1 is MNHEY and CDR2 is SVGEGT. V was clipped by 4 bases and J by 4 bases, with 5 bases between them. The CDR3 loop spans 12 amino acids. The CDR3 sequence is CASSSTNQPQHF. CDR3 in DNA: TGTGCCAGCAGTTCCACAAATCAGCCCCAGCATTTT.

The chain uses TRBV18 and TRBJ2-3; no clear D gene. CDR3 length equals 16 residues. Germline V gives CDR1 KGHSH, CDR2 LQKENI. V lost 3 bases to trimming and J lost 5 bases, with 18 bases between them. The CDR3 is CASSPTRGQVGDTQYF. The DNA of the CDR3 is TGTGCCAGCTCACCTACGCGAGGTCAGGTCGGAGATACGCAGTATTTT.

This rearrangement joins TRBV7-2 to TRBJ1-2; unclear D gene. V was pared by 6 bases and J by 1 base, with 6 bases between. This CDR3 contains 12 residues. Germline V gene data show CDR1 as SGHTA and CDR2 as FQGNSA. The CDR3 here is CASRTVNYGYTF. CDR3 in DNA: TGTGCCAGCAGAACAGTTAACTATGGCTACACCTTC.

This chain uses TRBV7-8 with TRBJ1-5; D ambiguous. The CDR3 covers 17 residues. In germline, CDR1 is SGHVS, CDR2 FQNEAQ. V gave up 5 bases and J gave up 4 bases, with 21 bases separating them. The CDR3 nucleotides are TGTGCCAGCAGCGCCAATCGGGTGTTCGAAAAGAATCAGCCCCAGCATTTT. Translation: CASSANRVFEKNQPQHF. Drawing the rest from reference TRBV7-8 and TRBJ1-5, the complete variable domain is GAGVSQSPRYKVAKRGQDVALRCDPISGHVSLFWYQQALGQGPEFLTYFQNEAQLDKSGLPSDRFFAERPEGSVSTLKIQRTQQEDSAVYLCASSANRVFEKNQPQHFGDGTRLSIL.

This chain connects TRBV28 to TRBJ1-3, with TRBD1 as a possible D gene (5 bases). The CDR3 runs 17 residues. Trimming left V 6 bases short and J 2 bases short, with 20 bases between. From germline, CDR1 is MDHEN and CDR2 SYDVKM. CDR3 in amino acids: CASSSDLRARAGNTIYF. The DNA of the CDR3 is TGTGCCAGCAGCTCTGACCTGAGGGCCAGGGCTGGAAACACCATATATTTT. Filled out from reference TRBV28 and TRBJ1-3, the complete variable domain reads DVKVTQSSRYLVKRTGEKVFLECVQDMDHENMFWYRQDPGLGLRLIYFSYDVKMKEKGDIPEGYSVSREKKERFSLILESASTNQTSMYLCASSSDLRARAGNTIYFGEGSWLTVV.

This clone was counted once. This chain joins TRBV24-1 and TRBJ1-6, with D unclear. V was shortened by 4 bases and J by 4 bases, with 7 bases between the two germline ends. The V gene's germline CDR1 is KGHDR and CDR2 SFDVKD. The CDR3 consists of 14 residues. CDR3 amino acids: CATSEGSYNSPLHF. The CDR3 DNA reads TGTGCCACCAGTGAGGGGTCTTATAATTCACCCCTCCACTTT.

J is TRBJ2-5 and V is TRBV30; D tentatively reads TRBD1 or TRBD2 (5 bases each). This CDR3 contains 15 residues. The ends were cut back, 4 bases at V and 0 bases at J, with 15 bases in the middle. Germline V gives CDR1 GTSNPN, CDR2 SVGIG (reference sequence). The CDR3 sequence is CAWTTGTAYQETQYF. CDR3 nucleotide sequence: TGTGCCTGGACAACCGGGACGGCGTACCAAGAGACCCAGTACTTC.

This chain uses TRBV7-2 with TRBJ2-3, with 7 bases identical to TRBD2. Germline V gene data show CDR1 as SGHTA and CDR2 as FQGNSA. The CDR3 runs to 18 residues. V shed 4 bases, J shed 0 bases, and the junction held 13 bases outside the gene matches. CDR3 bases: TGTGCCAGCAGCTCCCTCCTGGAGGGGCGGGAGAGCACAGATACGCAGTATTTT. It codes for CASSSLLEGRESTDTQYF.

The rearrangement uses TRBV11-1 and TRBJ2-5; 7 nucleotides match TRBD2. The CDR3 length is 14 residues. V lost 5 bases and J lost 5; bases outside the gene matches: 8. From germline, CDR1 is SGHAT and CDR2 FQDESV (reference sequence). CDR3 residues: CASSPREVQETQYF. As DNA, the CDR3 is TGTGCCAGCAGCCCTCGGGAGGTACAGGAGACCCAGTACTTC.

J is TRBJ1-4 and V is TRBV20-1; perhaps TRBD1 as D (5 bases). The germline V gene has CDR1 DFQATT and CDR2 SNEGSKA (reference sequence). Trimming stripped 3 bases from V and 7 bases from J, with 9 bases between. This CDR3 is built from 12 residues. The CDR3 nucleotides are TGCAGTGCTAGTTTTGGGGCTGAAAAACTGTTTTTT. This gives the protein CSASFGAEKLFF.

CDR3 region: CASSLYASGSNEQYF. The CDR3 nucleotides are TGTGCCAGCAGTTTATATGCTAGCGGGAGCAACGAGCAGTACTTC. The chain couples TRBV28 to TRBJ2-7, with 10 nucleotides matching TRBD2. CDR1 and CDR2 (germline): MDHEN, SYDVKM. V dropped 1 base and J dropped 5; count of bases not matched to a gene: 5. The CDR3 contains 15 residues. The full variable domain, completed using reference TRBV28 and TRBJ2-7, is DVKVTQSSRYLVKRTGEKVFLECVQDMDHENMFWYRQDPGLGLRLIYFSYDVKMKEKGDIPEGYSVSREKKERFSLILESASTNQTSMYLCASSLYASGSNEQYFGPGTRLTVT.